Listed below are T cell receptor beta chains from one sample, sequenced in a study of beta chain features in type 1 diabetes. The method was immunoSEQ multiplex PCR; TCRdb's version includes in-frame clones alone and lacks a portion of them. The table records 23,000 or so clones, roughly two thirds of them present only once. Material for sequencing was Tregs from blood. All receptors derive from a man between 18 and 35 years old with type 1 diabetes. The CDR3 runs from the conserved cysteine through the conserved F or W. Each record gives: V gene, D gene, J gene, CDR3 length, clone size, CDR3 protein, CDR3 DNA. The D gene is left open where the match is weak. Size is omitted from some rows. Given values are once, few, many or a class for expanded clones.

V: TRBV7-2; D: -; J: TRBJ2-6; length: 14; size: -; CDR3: CASSLVAGANVLTF; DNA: TGTGCCAGCAGCTTAGTCGCTGGGGCCAACGTCCTGACTTTC
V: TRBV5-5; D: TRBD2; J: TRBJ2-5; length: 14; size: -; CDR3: CASSLGLAVLSQYF; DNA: TGTGCCAGCAGCTTGGGACTAGCGGTCCTGAGTCAGTACTTC
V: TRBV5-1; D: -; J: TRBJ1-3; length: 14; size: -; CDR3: CASSWDSDGNTIYF; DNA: TGCGCCAGCAGCTGGGACTCGGACGGAAACACCATATATTTT
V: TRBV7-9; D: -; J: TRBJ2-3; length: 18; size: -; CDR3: CASSSPWGSPTPTDTQYF; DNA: TGTGCCAGCAGCTCCCCTTGGGGCTCCCCGACCCCCACGGATACGCAGTATTTT
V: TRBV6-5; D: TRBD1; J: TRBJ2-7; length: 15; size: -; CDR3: CASSYSGQGSYEQYF; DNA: TGTGCCAGCAGTTACTCTGGACAGGGCTCCTACGAGCAGTACTTC
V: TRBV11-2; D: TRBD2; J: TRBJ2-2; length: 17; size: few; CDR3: CASRGRGGGDYTGELFF; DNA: TGTGCCAGCAGAGGACGGGGGGGAGGAGATTACACCGGGGAGCTGTTTTTT
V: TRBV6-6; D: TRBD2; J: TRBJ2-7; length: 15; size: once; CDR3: CASRKGTSGTYEQYF; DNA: TGTGCCAGCAGGAAGGGGACTAGCGGCACCTACGAGCAGTACTTC
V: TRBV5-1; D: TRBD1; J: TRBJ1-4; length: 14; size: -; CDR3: CASSLRPGTVELFF; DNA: TGCGCCAGCAGCCTACGTCCCGGGACAGTGGAACTGTTTTTT
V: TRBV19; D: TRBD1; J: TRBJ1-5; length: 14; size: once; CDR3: CASTQTGGYQPQHF; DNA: TGTGCCAGTACTCAAACAGGGGGCTATCAGCCCCAGCATTTT
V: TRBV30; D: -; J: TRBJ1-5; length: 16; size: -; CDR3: CAWSERGWGFNQPQHF; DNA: TGTGCCTGGAGTGAGCGGGGATGGGGATTCAATCAGCCCCAGCATTTT
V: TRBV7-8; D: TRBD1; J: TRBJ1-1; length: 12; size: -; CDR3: CASSLPGTVAFF; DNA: TGTGCCAGCAGCTTACCCGGGACAGTAGCTTTCTTT
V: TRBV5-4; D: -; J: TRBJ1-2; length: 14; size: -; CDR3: CASRMGTLSQGYTF; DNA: TGTGCCAGCAGAATGGGGACACTCAGTCAAGGCTACACCTTC
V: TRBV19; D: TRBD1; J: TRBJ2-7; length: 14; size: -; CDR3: CASSLRTGYYEQYF; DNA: TGTGCCAGTAGTCTACGGACAGGGTACTACGAGCAGTACTTC
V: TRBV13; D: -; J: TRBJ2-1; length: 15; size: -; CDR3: CASSLPSDADNEQFF; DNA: TGTGCCAGCAGCTTACCATCTGATGCGGACAATGAGCAGTTCTTC
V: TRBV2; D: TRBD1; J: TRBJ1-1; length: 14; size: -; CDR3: CASSRDRGLTEAFF; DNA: TGTGCCAGCAGTCGGGACAGGGGGCTTACTGAAGCTTTCTTT
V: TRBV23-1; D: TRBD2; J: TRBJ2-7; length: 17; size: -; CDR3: CASSQITGTSGSYEQYF; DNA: TGCGCCAGCAGTCAGATTACCGGGACTAGCGGTTCCTACGAGCAGTACTTC
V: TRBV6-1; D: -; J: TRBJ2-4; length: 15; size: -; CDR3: CASTRQLLAKNIQYF; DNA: TGTGCCAGCACTCGACAGTTACTAGCCAAAAACATTCAGTACTTC
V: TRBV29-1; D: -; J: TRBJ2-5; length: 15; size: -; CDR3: CSVDLRAGFQETQYF; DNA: TGCAGCGTTGACCTCCGGGCAGGGTTCCAAGAGACCCAGTACTTC
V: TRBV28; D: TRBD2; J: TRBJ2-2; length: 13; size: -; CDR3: CASLAGITGELFF; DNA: TGTGCCAGTTTAGCGGGGATCACCGGGGAGCTGTTTTTT
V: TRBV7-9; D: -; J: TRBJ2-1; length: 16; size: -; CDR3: CASSLWGRASYNEQFF; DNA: TGTGCCAGCAGCTTATGGGGCAGGGCCTCCTACAATGAGCAGTTCTTC
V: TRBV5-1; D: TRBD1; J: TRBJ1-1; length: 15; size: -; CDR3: CASASMWTGTTEAFF; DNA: TGCGCCAGCGCCAGCATGTGGACAGGGACCACTGAAGCTTTCTTT
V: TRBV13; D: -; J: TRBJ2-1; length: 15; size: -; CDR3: CASSLVKSSYNEQFF; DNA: TGTGCCAGCAGTTTAGTTAAGAGCTCCTACAATGAGCAGTTCTTC
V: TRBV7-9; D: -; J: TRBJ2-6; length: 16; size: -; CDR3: CASSPWTVAGANVLTF; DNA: TGTGCCAGCAGCCCCTGGACAGTAGCCGGGGCCAACGTCCTGACTTTC
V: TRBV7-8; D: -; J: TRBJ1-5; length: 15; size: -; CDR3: CASSRSELPNQPQHF; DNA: TGTGCCAGCAGCCGTAGCGAGCTCCCCAATCAGCCCCAGCATTTT
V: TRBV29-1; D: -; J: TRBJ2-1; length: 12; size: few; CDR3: CSVFDRDNEQFF; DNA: TGCAGCGTTTTCGACAGAGACAATGAGCAGTTCTTC
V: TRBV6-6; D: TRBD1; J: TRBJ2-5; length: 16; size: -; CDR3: CASSAMGQGGRETQYF; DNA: TGTGCCAGCAGCGCTATGGGACAGGGTGGGAGGGAGACCCAGTACTTC
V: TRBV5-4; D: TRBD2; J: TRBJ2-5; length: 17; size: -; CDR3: CASSLGVAGGSQETQYF; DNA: TGTGCCAGCAGCTTGGGGGTAGCGGGGGGGTCCCAAGAGACCCAGTACTTC
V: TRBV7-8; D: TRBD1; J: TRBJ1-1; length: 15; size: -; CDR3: CASSLPLGQSSEAFF; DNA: TGTGCCAGCAGCTTACCCCTGGGACAGTCCTCTGAAGCTTTCTTT
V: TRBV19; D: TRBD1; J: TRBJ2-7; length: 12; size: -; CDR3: CASRDRGHEQYF; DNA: TGTGCCAGTAGAGACAGGGGCCACGAGCAGTACTTC
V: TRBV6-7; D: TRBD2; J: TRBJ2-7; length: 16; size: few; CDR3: CASSRRLAGGPYEQYF; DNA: TGTGCCAGCAGTCGTCGACTAGCGGGAGGACCCTACGAGCAGTACTTC
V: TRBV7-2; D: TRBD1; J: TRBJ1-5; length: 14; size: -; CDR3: CASSWDRGYQPQHF; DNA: TGTGCCAGCAGCTGGGACAGGGGCTATCAGCCCCAGCATTTT
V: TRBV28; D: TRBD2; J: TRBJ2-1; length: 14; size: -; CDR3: CASNSGGSHNEQFF; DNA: TGTGCCAGCAATTCCGGGGGGTCCCACAATGAGCAGTTCTTC
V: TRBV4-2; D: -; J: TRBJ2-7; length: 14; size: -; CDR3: CASSPDSYSYEQYF; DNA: TGTGCCAGCAGCCCGGACTCTTACTCCTACGAGCAGTACTTC
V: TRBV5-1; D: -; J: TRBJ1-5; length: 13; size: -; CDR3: CASSEDRYQPQHF; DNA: TGCGCCAGCAGCGAAGACAGGTATCAGCCCCAGCATTTT
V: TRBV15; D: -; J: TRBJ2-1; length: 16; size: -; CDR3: CATSRNPGPGYNEQFF; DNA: TGTGCCACCAGCCGAAATCCGGGTCCCGGGTACAATGAGCAGTTCTTC
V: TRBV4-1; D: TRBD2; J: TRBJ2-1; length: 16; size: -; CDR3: CASSQGSNGRAREQFF; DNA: TGCGCCAGCAGCCAAGGTTCTAACGGGAGGGCCCGGGAGCAGTTCTTC
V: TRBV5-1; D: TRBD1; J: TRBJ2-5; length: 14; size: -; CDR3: CASSFGQGPETQYF; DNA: TGCGCCAGCAGCTTCGGACAGGGCCCAGAGACCCAGTACTTC
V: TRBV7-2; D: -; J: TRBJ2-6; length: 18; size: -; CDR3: CASSSTGRSVSGANVLTF; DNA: TGTGCCAGCAGCTCCACAGGGAGATCGGTATCTGGGGCCAACGTCCTGACTTTC
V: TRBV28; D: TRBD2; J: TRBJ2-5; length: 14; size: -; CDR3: CASSSTGGRETQYF; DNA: TGTGCCAGCAGTTCCACGGGGGGGCGTGAGACCCAGTACTTC
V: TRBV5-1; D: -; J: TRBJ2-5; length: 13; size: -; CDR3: CASSLAPSETQYF; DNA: TGCGCCAGCAGCTTGGCCCCGTCGGAGACCCAGTACTTC
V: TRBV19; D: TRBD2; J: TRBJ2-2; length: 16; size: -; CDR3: CASSTPTAGVPGELFF; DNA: TGTGCCAGTAGTACCCCAACAGCGGGAGTTCCCGGGGAGCTGTTTTTT
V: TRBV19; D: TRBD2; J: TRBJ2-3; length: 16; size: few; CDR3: CASSIPYSGGTDTQYF; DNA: TGTGCCAGTAGTATCCCGTATAGCGGGGGCACAGATACGCAGTATTTT